The 27 T cell receptor beta chains below all came from one sample that was sequenced in a study of CD8 T cell repertoires and HIV-1 epitope variants (dated by TCRdb to 2018 to 2020). These receptors' targets are unknown. Libraries were constructed by the immunoSEQ multiplex PCR assay. TCRdb provides this immuneACCESS table in a form limited to in-frame rearrangements. Some clones are lacking; in checked studies, under half of them reflect an unresolved V gene, and why the rest are absent is not known. The sample contains 2,000 to 3,000 clones, roughly 69% of them found a single time. The ten biggest clones cover about 44% of the sample. Sequencing was carried out using cultured CD8+ T cells derived from PBMCs. The receptor set was obtained from a male donor with HIV.

The gene calls are TRBV6-1 and TRBJ2-7, with 13 bases that match TRBD2. Germline CDR1 is MNHNS and CDR2 is SASEGT. V was pared by 4 bases and J by 5 bases, with 8 bases of the junction left unmatched. The CDR3 length is 16 residues. CDR3 protein: CASSATSGGAGNEQYF. The CDR3 DNA is TGTGCCAGCAGTGCTACTAGCGGGGGGGCCGGCAACGAGCAGTACTTC.

The chain uses TRBV14 and TRBJ1-3; a weak D match, TRBD1 (5 bases). Germline V gives CDR1 SGHDN, CDR2 FVKESK. This CDR3 has 16 amino acids. Trimming left V 2 bases short and J 4 bases short, with 15 bases between. The CDR3 spells CASSQHPGLGGNTIYF. In DNA form, the CDR3 reads TGTGCCAGCAGCCAACATCCGGGACTAGGAGGAAACACCATATATTTT.

The V gene is TRBV7-9, the J gene TRBJ1-5; D is perhaps TRBD1 (6 bases). Germline assignment: CDR1 SEHNR and CDR2 FQNEAQ (reference sequence). Between the trimmed V and J ends, which lost 3 bases and 7 bases, there was a span of 16 bases. The CDR3 consists of 15 residues. CDR3 coding DNA: TGTGCCAGCAGCTTGGATGGGGGCCGAGACCAGCCCCAGCATTTT. Protein sequence: CASSLDGGRDQPQHF. The complete variable domain, with remaining parts taken from reference TRBV7-9 and TRBJ1-5, reads DTGVSQNPRHKITKRGQNVTFRCDPISEHNRLYWYRQTLGQGPEFLTYFQNEAQLEKSRLLSDRFSAERPKGSFSTLEIQRTEQGDSAMYLCASSLDGGRDQPQHFGDGTRLSIL.

Written as DNA, the CDR3 is TGTGCCAGCAGTTCCCCCGATAGGGCCAAAAACATTCAGTACTTC. Translating gives CASSSPDRAKNIQYF. The V gene is TRBV6-5, the J gene TRBJ2-4, with D unresolved. The germline CDR1 and CDR2 sequences are MNHEY and SVGAGI. The CDR3 is 15 residues long. Trimming stripped 4 bases from V and 1 base from J, with 11 bases between.

The rearrangement joins TRBV27 to TRBJ2-7; a weak D match, TRBD2 (7 bases). The CDR3 consists of 13 residues. V shed 6 bases and J shed 5 bases, with 14 bases lying between them. CDR1 and CDR2 (germline): MNHEY, SMNVEV (reference sequence). For the CDR3, the DNA is TGTGCCAGCAGCCTTGGGGGGGCCCACGAGCAGTACTTC. Encoded protein: CASSLGGAHEQYF.

V and J are TRBV4-3 and TRBJ2-1; 8 positions agree with TRBD2. The germline CDR1 and CDR2 sequences are LGHNA and YSLEER. V gave up 0 bases and J gave up 7 bases; unmatched junction bases: 8. The CDR3 has 16 amino acids. For the CDR3, the DNA is TGCGCCAGCAGCCAAGATCCGCCGGGGGGGCCGAATGAGCAGTTCTTC. This sequence encodes CASSQDPPGGPNEQFF.

This clone has just a few counts. CDR3 DNA: TGTGCCAGCAGCCCGGGGCGTACAGATACGCAGTATTTT. Translated: CASSPGRTDTQYF. V gene TRBV4-2 combines with J gene TRBJ2-3; D might be TRBD1 or TRBD2, each matching 5 bases. Trimming cost V 4 bases and J 3 bases, with 8 bases left between them. The CDR3 consists of 13 residues. Per the germline V gene, CDR1 is LGHNA and CDR2 is YNFKEQ.

The V and J genes are TRBV29-1 and TRBJ2-7, with unresolved D. V lost 0 bases and J lost 3, with 15 bases in between. The CDR3 contains 15 residues. Germline V lookup: CDR1 SQVTM, CDR2 ANQGSEA. DNA of the CDR3: TGCAGCGTTGAAGATCCGACTGATTCCTACTACGAGCAGTACTTC. It is translated as CSVEDPTDSYYEQYF.

This chain uses TRBV6-5 with TRBJ2-7; D not resolved. Deletions cut 6 bases from V and 3 bases from J, with 18 bases between. Germline CDR1 reads MNHEY; CDR2 reads SVGAGI. The CDR3 loop spans 15 amino acids. The CDR3 reads CASSPESLADYEQYF. The DNA for the CDR3 is TGTGCCAGCAGCCCAGAATCTCTGGCGGACTACGAGCAGTACTTC.

V gene TRBV7-6 combines with J gene TRBJ2-5; perhaps TRBD2 as D (5 bases). V lost 6 bases and J 2 bases, leaving 16 bases between the germline ends. Germline V CDR1 and CDR2: SGHVS, FNYEAQ. The CDR3 consists of 15 residues. CDR3 bases: TGTGCCAGCAGAAAGGACCCGGGATCGCAAGAGACCCAGTACTTC. Translating gives CASRKDPGSQETQYF.

In the case of this clone: A junction end diverges from the germline sequence, so it may reflect a read error. The rearrangement uses TRBV4-1 and TRBJ1-5; D gene ambiguous. Germline values: CDR1 MGHRA, CDR2 YSYEKL. CDR3 size: 15 residues. The CDR3 here is CASSEEWGLNQPQHF. DNA of the CDR3: TGCGCCAGCAGCGAAGAATGGGGATTAAATCAGCCCCAGCATTTT.

The V and J genes are TRBV4-2 and TRBJ2-1; TRBD2 aligns across 8 bases. The CDR3 is 15 residues long. Trimming cost V 0 bases and J 7 bases; bases outside gene matches: 5. Looked up from germline, CDR1 is LGHNA and CDR2 is YNFKEQ. DNA for the CDR3: TGTGCCAGCAGCCAAGAAGGCGGGGGGATAAATGAGCAGTTCTTC. It encodes CASSQEGGGINEQFF.

The rearrangement joins TRBV19 to TRBJ2-2; the D gene is possibly TRBD1 (6 bases). V lost 6 bases, J lost 1 base, and 9 bases lay in between. There are 14 residues in the CDR3. Germline loops: CDR1 LNHDA, CDR2 SQIVND (reference sequence). The CDR3: CASSVTGNTGELFF. CDR3 DNA sequence: TGTGCCAGTAGCGTGACAGGGAACACCGGGGAGCTGTTTTTT. Combining the CDR3 with reference TRBV19 and TRBJ2-2 gives the whole variable domain DGGITQSPKYLFRKEGQNVTLSCEQNLNHDAMYWYRQDPGQGLRLIYYSQIVNDFQKGDIAEGYSVSREKKESFPLTVTSAQKNPTAFYLCASSVTGNTGELFFGEGSRLTVL.

This clone has a handful of counts. V is TRBV5-4 and J is TRBJ2-5; 7 bases match TRBD2. This CDR3 region has 16 residues. The V and J ends lost 4 bases and 0 bases, in that order; junction bases with no gene match: 9. In germline, CDR1 is SGHNT, CDR2 YYREEE (reference sequence). The CDR3 here is CASSAVIGGNQETQYF. The CDR3 coding sequence is TGTGCCAGCAGCGCGGTTATCGGGGGGAACCAAGAGACCCAGTACTTC.

This chain joins TRBV5-1 and TRBJ2-3; D is perhaps TRBD2 (5 bases). The length of the CDR3 is 13 residues. CDR1 and CDR2 (germline): SGHRS, YFSETQ. V shed 0 bases and J shed 4 bases, with 6 bases lying between them. The CDR3 bases are TGCGCCAGCAGCTTGGCTAGCTCAGATACGCAGTATTTT. Translating gives CASSLASSDTQYF.

The V and J genes are TRBV5-6 and TRBJ1-4, with a weak D call TRBD1 (5 bases). The germline V gene has CDR1 SGHDT and CDR2 YYEEEE. The CDR3 spans 12 residues. Trimming shortened V by 0 bases and J by 10 bases, and 7 bases separated the two germline ends. The CDR3: CASSLGGAKLFF. In DNA form, the CDR3 reads TGTGCCAGCAGCTTGGGAGGGGCAAAACTGTTTTTT. The full variable domain, completed using reference TRBV5-6 and TRBJ1-4, is DAGVTQSPTHLIKTRGQQVTLRCSPKSGHDTVSWYQQALGQGPQFIFQYYEEEERQRGNFPDRFSGHQFPNYSSELNVNALLLGDSALYLCASSLGGAKLFFGSGTQLSVL.

J is TRBJ1-2 and V is TRBV4-3; D uncertain. V gave up 0 bases and J gave up 0 bases, with 8 bases separating them. This CDR3 spans 15 amino acids. Germline CDR1 reads LGHNA; CDR2 reads YSLEER. The CDR3 region has the DNA TGCGCCAGCAGCCAAGAGCTCGGATCTAACTATGGCTACACCTTC. This gives the protein CASSQELGSNYGYTF.

The V call is TRBV28, the J call TRBJ2-3; D remains unclear. The CDR3 has 14 residues. Deletions cut 3 bases from V and 5 bases from J, with 12 bases between. Germline-derived CDR1 and CDR2 are MDHEN and SYDVKM. This CDR3 is CASSFIPDLDTQYF. Here the CDR3 DNA reads TGTGCCAGCAGTTTTATTCCGGATCTAGATACGCAGTATTTT. The whole variable domain, remainder taken from reference TRBV28 and TRBJ2-3, is DVKVTQSSRYLVKRTGEKVFLECVQDMDHENMFWYRQDPGLGLRLIYFSYDVKMKEKGDIPEGYSVSREKKERFSLILESASTNQTSMYLCASSFIPDLDTQYFGPGTRLTVL.

The gene calls are TRBV5-6 and TRBJ1-1; D is undetermined. This CDR3 has 13 amino acids. The germline V and J ends were trimmed by 1 base and 3 bases, with 7 bases remaining between them. The germline V gene encodes CDR1 SGHDT and CDR2 YYEEEE. Here the CDR3 DNA reads TGTGCCAGCAGCTTGAGAACTTACACTGAAGCTTTCTTT. It codes for CASSLRTYTEAFF.

This clone was seen a handful of times. This chain joins TRBV5-1 and TRBJ2-7; weak D call: TRBD1 (5 bases). Germline assignment: CDR1 SGHRS and CDR2 YFSETQ. CDR3 length: 11 amino acids. The ends were cut back, 5 bases at V and 9 bases at J, with 12 bases in the middle. CDR3 sequence reads: CASRYGAGQYF. CDR3 nucleotide sequence: TGCGCCAGCAGATATGGGGCAGGGCAGTACTTC.

CDR3 loop: CASSQGDNSYNEQFF. CDR3 DNA sequence: TGTGCCAGCAGCCAGGGGGACAACTCCTACAATGAGCAGTTCTTC. V usage is TRBV13 and J usage is TRBJ2-1, with 7 positions matching TRBD1. V dropped 5 bases and J dropped 0; count of bases not matched to a gene: 4. Germline V gene data show CDR1 as PRHDT and CDR2 as FYEKMQ (reference sequence). The CDR3 is 15 residues long.

The chain is built from TRBV9 and TRBJ2-1; D call uncertain. V was clipped by 0 bases and J by 6 bases, with 10 bases between them. The CDR3 totals 14 residues. The germline gives CDR1 SGDLS, CDR2 YYNGEE. The CDR3 DNA reads TGTGCCAGCAGCGTAGACCCAGCCGGCAATGAGCAGTTCTTC. This sequence encodes CASSVDPAGNEQFF.

The chain employs TRBV7-8 and TRBJ2-2; TRBD1 aligns across 7 bases. This CDR3 spans 14 amino acids. Germline loops: CDR1 SGHVS, CDR2 FQNEAQ. Losses at the gene ends were 4 bases for V and 3 bases for J; bases not matched to a gene: 2. DNA of the CDR3: TGTGCCAGCAGCTATACAGGGGACACCGGGGAGCTGTTTTTT. This encodes CASSYTGDTGELFF.

This clone appeared a few times. V gene TRBV14 combines with J gene TRBJ2-5; D may be TRBD2 (6 bases). The CDR3 runs to 14 residues. Between the trimmed V and J ends, which lost 1 base and 7 bases, there was a span of 13 bases. Looked up from germline, CDR1 is SGHDN and CDR2 is FVKESK. The CDR3 DNA follows: TGTGCCAGCAGCCAAGTGCGGGGCCGGGGGACCCAGTACTTC. Translated: CASSQVRGRGTQYF.

The chain joins TRBV30 to TRBJ2-7, with D maybe TRBD1 (6 bases). Germline CDR1 GTSNPN, CDR2 SVGIG (reference sequence). The CDR3 is made up of 13 amino acids. The V and J ends lost 0 bases and 3 bases respectively, with 9 bases between them. The CDR3 DNA is TGTGCCTGGAGTGTAGGGACACTCTACGAGCAGTACTTC. Its translation: CAWSVGTLYEQYF. The whole variable domain, filled in from reference TRBV30 and TRBJ2-7, reads SQTIHQWPATLVQPVGSPLSLECTVEGTSNPNLYWYRQAAGRGLQLLFYSVGIGQISSEVPQNLSASRPQDRQFILSSKKLLLSDSGFYLCAWSVGTLYEQYFGPGTRLTVT.

The chain recombines TRBV28 with TRBJ2-7; 8 nucleotides match TRBD1. Germline V gene sequence: CDR1 MDHEN, CDR2 SYDVKM. The J segment lost 0 bases and the V segment lost 4 bases, leaving 11 bases of the junction unmatched. This CDR3 region has 17 residues. CDR3 amino acids: CASSSYSGDRSSYEQYF. The CDR3 nucleotides are TGTGCCAGCAGTTCATATTCTGGGGACAGGAGCTCCTACGAGCAGTACTTC. The full variable domain, rest sourced from reference TRBV28 and TRBJ2-7, is DVKVTQSSRYLVKRTGEKVFLECVQDMDHENMFWYRQDPGLGLRLIYFSYDVKMKEKGDIPEGYSVSREKKERFSLILESASTNQTSMYLCASSSYSGDRSSYEQYFGPGTRLTVT.

This sequence joins TRBV29-1 and TRBJ2-1, with TRBD1 matching over 9 bases. The length of the CDR3 is 13 residues. Trimming cost V 6 bases and J 14 bases; bases outside gene matches: 14. Germline-derived CDR1 and CDR2 are SQVTM and ANQGSEA. The chain's CDR3 is CSVIGQGLWEKFF. CDR3 in DNA: TGCAGCGTGATAGGACAGGGGCTTTGGGAAAAGTTCTTC.